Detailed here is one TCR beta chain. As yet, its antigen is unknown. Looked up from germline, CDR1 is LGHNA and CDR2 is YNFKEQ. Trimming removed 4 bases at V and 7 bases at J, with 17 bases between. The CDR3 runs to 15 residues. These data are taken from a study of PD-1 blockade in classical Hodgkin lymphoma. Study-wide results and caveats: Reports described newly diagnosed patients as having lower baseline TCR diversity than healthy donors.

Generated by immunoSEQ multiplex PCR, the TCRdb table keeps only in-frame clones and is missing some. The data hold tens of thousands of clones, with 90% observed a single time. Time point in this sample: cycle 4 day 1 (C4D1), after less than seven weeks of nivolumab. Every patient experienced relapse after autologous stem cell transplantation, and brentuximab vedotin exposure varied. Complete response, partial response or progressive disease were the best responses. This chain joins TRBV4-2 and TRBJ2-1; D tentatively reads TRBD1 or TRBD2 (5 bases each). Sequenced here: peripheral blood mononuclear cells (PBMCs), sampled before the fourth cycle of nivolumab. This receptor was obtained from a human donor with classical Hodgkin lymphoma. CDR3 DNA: TGTGCCAGCAGCCCCGGGGCAATGGGGTGGAATGAGCAGTTCTTC. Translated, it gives CASSPGAMGWNEQFF.